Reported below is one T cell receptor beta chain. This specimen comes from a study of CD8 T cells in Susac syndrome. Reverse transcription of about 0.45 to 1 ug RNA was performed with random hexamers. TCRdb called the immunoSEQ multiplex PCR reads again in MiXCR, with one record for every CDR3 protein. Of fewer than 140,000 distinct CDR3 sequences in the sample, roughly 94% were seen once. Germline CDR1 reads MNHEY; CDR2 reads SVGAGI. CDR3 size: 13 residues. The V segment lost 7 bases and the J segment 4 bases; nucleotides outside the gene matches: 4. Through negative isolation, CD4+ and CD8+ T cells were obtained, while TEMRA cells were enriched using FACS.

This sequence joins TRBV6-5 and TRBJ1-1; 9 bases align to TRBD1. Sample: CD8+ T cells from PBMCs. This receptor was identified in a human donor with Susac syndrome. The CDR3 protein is CASTDRGTTEAFF. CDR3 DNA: TGTGCCAGCACAGACAGGGGGACCACTGAAGCTTTCTTT.